This record looks at one T cell receptor beta chain sequence and its context. Germline CDR1 reads MGHRA; CDR2 reads YSYEKL. The CDR3 sequence is 15 residues long. Deletions cut 0 bases from V and 5 bases from J, with 13 bases between. The record originates from a study of blood T cell repertoires in COVID-19. Study information: Collection of acute and convalescent COVID-19 samples took place in the United States, Italy and Spain. T cells, B-cell-depleted T cells, or PBMCs supplied cDNA or gDNA.

As handled by the study authors: Estimates of nucleated cell counts were drawn from the amplification of reference gene primers. Clones were sequenced by immunoSEQ multiplex PCR, and TCRdb holds only the in-frame ones, with some missing. The V and J calls and clone size were taken over from that table, and D and trimming were inferred from the DNA. The sample gives over 85,000 clones, around 88% of which show up once; 7% to 8.5% is in the top ten. The clonotype originates from an older woman with acute or convalescent COVID-19. This chain uses TRBV4-1 with TRBJ1-2, with D maybe TRBD1 (5 bases). The sample taken for sequencing was peripheral blood. CDR3 in DNA: TGCGCCAGCAGCCAAGATGTTGACAGCCCTTATGGCTACACCTTC. This codes for CASSQDVDSPYGYTF.